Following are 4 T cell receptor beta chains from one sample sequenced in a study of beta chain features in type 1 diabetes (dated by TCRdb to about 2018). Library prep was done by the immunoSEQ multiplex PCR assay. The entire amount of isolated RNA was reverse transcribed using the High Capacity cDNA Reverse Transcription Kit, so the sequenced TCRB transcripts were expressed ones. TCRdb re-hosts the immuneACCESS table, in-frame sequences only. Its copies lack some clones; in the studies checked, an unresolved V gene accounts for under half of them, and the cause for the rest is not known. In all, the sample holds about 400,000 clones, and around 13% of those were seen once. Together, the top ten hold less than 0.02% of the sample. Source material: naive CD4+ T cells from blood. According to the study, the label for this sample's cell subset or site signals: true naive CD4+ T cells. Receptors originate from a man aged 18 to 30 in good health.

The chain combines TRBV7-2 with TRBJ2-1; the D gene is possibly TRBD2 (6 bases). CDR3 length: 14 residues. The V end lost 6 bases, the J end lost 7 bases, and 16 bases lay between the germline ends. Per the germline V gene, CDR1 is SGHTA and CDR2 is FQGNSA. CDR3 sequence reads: CASSTSGTRNEQFF. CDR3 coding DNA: TGTGCCAGCAGTACCTCCGGGACTCGTAATGAGCAGTTCTTC.

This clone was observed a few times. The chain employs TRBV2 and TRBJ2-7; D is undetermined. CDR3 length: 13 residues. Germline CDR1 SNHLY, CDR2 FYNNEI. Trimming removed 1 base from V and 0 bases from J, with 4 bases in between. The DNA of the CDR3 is TGTGCCAGCAGTGAAGACAGCTCCTACGAGCAGTACTTC. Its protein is CASSEDSSYEQYF.

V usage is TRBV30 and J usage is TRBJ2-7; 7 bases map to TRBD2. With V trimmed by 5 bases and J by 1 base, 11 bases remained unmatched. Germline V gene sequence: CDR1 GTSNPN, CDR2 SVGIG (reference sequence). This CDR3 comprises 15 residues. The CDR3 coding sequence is TGTGCCTGGGGGGGGGACGTTTCTGGGTCCTACGAGCAGTACTTC. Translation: CAWGGDVSGSYEQYF.

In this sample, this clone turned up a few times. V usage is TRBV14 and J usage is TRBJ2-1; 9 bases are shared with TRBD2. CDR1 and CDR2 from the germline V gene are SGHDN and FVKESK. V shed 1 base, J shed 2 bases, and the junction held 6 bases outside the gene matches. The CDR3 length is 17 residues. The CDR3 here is CASSQGGGAFPYNEQFF. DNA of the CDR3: TGTGCCAGCAGCCAAGGCGGGGGGGCCTTTCCCTACAATGAGCAGTTCTTC. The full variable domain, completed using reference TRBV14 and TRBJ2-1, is EAGVTQFPSHSVIEKGQTVTLRCDPISGHDNLYWYRRVMGKEIKFLLHFVKESKQDESGMPNNRFLAERTGGTYSTLKVQPAELEDSGVYFCASSQGGGAFPYNEQFFGPGTRLTVL.